The rows below give T cell receptor beta chains drawn from one sample of a study of blood T cell repertoires in COVID-19. TCRdb keeps only in-frame clones here, not all; method: immunoSEQ multiplex PCR. The sample includes approximately 360,000 clones, about 90% of them seen just once. The specimen was peripheral blood. Receptors originate from a man aged 35-49 years with acute or convalescent COVID-19. Both conserved end residues are part of each CDR3. D genes are given only for firm matches. Rows give clone size only sometimes, using once, few, many, or a class for an expanded clone.

clone size: NA; J gene: TRBJ2-5; D gene: TRBD1; V gene: TRBV5-1; CDR3 protein: CASSAGQGMGKTQYF; CDR3 DNA: TGCGCCAGCAGCGCCGGACAGGGGATGGGTAAGACCCAGTACTTC
clone size: NA; J gene: TRBJ1-2; D gene: NA; V gene: TRBV19; CDR3 protein: CASSMTENYGYTF; CDR3 DNA: TGTGCCAGTAGTATGACAGAAAACTATGGCTACACCTTC
clone size: NA; J gene: TRBJ2-2; D gene: TRBD1; V gene: TRBV6-5; CDR3 protein: CASSYPGTGNTGELFF; CDR3 DNA: TGTGCCAGCAGTTACCCCGGGACAGGGAACACCGGGGAGCTGTTTTTT
clone size: NA; J gene: TRBJ2-7; D gene: TRBD1; V gene: TRBV9; CDR3 protein: CASSPAKPDREGEQYF; CDR3 DNA: TGTGCCAGCAGCCCCGCGAAGCCGGACAGGGAAGGCGAGCAGTACTTC
clone size: NA; J gene: TRBJ2-7; D gene: TRBD1; V gene: TRBV28; CDR3 protein: CASKPGQGPSYEQYF; CDR3 DNA: TGTGCCAGCAAACCGGGACAGGGGCCATCTTACGAGCAGTACTTC
clone size: NA; J gene: TRBJ1-6; D gene: TRBD1; V gene: TRBV20-1; CDR3 protein: CSASSGTGGTSPLHF; CDR3 DNA: TGCAGTGCTAGTTCCGGGACAGGGGGCACTTCACCCCTCCACTTT
clone size: NA; J gene: TRBJ2-2; D gene: TRBD1; V gene: TRBV7-2; CDR3 protein: CASSLLTGSGTGELFF; CDR3 DNA: TGTGCCAGCAGCTTATTGACAGGGTCGGGCACCGGGGAGCTGTTTTTT
clone size: NA; J gene: TRBJ2-1; D gene: TRBD1; V gene: TRBV3-1/TRBV3-2; CDR3 protein: CASSLDRGMIDEQFF; CDR3 DNA: TGTGCCAGCAGCCTGGACAGGGGTATGATCGATGAGCAGTTCTTC
clone size: NA; J gene: TRBJ2-2; D gene: TRBD2; V gene: TRBV6-5; CDR3 protein: CASSLRGSGTGELFF; CDR3 DNA: TGTGCCAGCAGCCTCCGCGGGAGCGGTACCGGGGAGCTGTTTTTT
clone size: NA; J gene: TRBJ2-5; D gene: TRBD1; V gene: TRBV14; CDR3 protein: CASSPPGQGFAETQYF; CDR3 DNA: TGTGCCAGCAGCCCTCCGGGACAGGGCTTTGCAGAGACCCAGTACTTC
clone size: NA; J gene: TRBJ1-5; D gene: NA; V gene: TRBV6-5; CDR3 protein: CASSYSRGTQPQHF; CDR3 DNA: TGTGCCAGCAGTTATTCTAGGGGGACTCAGCCCCAGCATTTT
clone size: NA; J gene: TRBJ2-7; D gene: NA; V gene: TRBV5-8; CDR3 protein: CASSTDLYEQYF; CDR3 DNA: TGTGCCAGCAGCACGGACTTATACGAGCAGTACTTC
clone size: NA; J gene: TRBJ2-1; D gene: TRBD2; V gene: TRBV19; CDR3 protein: CASSPLAGGPYNEQFF; CDR3 DNA: TGTGCCAGTAGTCCTCTGGCGGGAGGGCCCTACAATGAGCAGTTCTTC
clone size: few; J gene: TRBJ2-1; D gene: TRBD2; V gene: TRBV9; CDR3 protein: CASSGDRASGGSYNEQFF; CDR3 DNA: TGTGCCAGCAGCGGAGACCGGGCTAGCGGGGGTTCCTACAATGAGCAGTTCTTC
clone size: NA; J gene: TRBJ2-3; D gene: TRBD2; V gene: TRBV5-6; CDR3 protein: CASSSPGLAFSTDTQYF; CDR3 DNA: TGTGCCAGCAGCTCACCGGGACTAGCATTTAGCACAGATACGCAGTATTTT
clone size: NA; J gene: TRBJ1-1; D gene: NA; V gene: TRBV6-2/TRBV6-3; CDR3 protein: CASSYWSSTEAFF; CDR3 DNA: TGTGCCAGCAGTTATTGGAGTAGCACTGAAGCTTTCTTT
clone size: NA; J gene: TRBJ1-3; D gene: TRBD1; V gene: TRBV28; CDR3 protein: CASSFYPGQPNSGNTIYF; CDR3 DNA: TGTGCCAGCAGTTTCTATCCGGGACAGCCGAACTCTGGAAACACCATATATTTT
clone size: NA; J gene: TRBJ1-4; D gene: TRBD1; V gene: TRBV4-2; CDR3 protein: CASSQARQGGEKLFF; CDR3 DNA: TGTGCCAGCAGCCAAGCCCGACAGGGCGGCGAAAAACTGTTTTTT
clone size: once; J gene: TRBJ2-1; D gene: NA; V gene: TRBV18; CDR3 protein: CASSSGTSYNEQFF; CDR3 DNA: TGTGCCAGCTCATCCGGGACATCCTACAATGAGCAGTTCTTC
clone size: NA; J gene: TRBJ1-1; D gene: TRBD1; V gene: TRBV27; CDR3 protein: CASTGWGTGMNTEAFF; CDR3 DNA: TGTGCCAGCACCGGATGGGGGACAGGGATGAACACTGAAGCTTTCTTT